This TCR beta chain was documented in a study of cytomegalovirus exposure and HLA in healthy donors. Study-level points and caveats: 87-base-pair reads could not separate some V segments, including TRBV6-2 and TRBV6-3.

The PCR ran on 60 Vbeta and 13 Jbeta primers. Profiled with immunoSEQ multiplex PCR; TCRdb holds only in-frame clones, not every one. The data hold about 150,000 clones, with 70% to 80% observed a single time. For this clone: Its matching antigen is unknown.

J lost 1 base, V lost 3 bases, and 4 bases had no gene match. The V gene's germline CDR1 is SGDLS and CDR2 YYNGEE. CDR3 length: 15 residues. The source of this sequence is a man aged 25-45 years in good health and CMV-seropositive. V usage is TRBV9 and J usage is TRBJ2-4; 7 bases line up with TRBD1. Source material: PBMCs. The CDR3 bases are TGTGCCAGCAGCGGTGGGGGACAGGCCAAAAACATTCAGTACTTC. Translated, it gives CASSGGGQAKNIQYF.